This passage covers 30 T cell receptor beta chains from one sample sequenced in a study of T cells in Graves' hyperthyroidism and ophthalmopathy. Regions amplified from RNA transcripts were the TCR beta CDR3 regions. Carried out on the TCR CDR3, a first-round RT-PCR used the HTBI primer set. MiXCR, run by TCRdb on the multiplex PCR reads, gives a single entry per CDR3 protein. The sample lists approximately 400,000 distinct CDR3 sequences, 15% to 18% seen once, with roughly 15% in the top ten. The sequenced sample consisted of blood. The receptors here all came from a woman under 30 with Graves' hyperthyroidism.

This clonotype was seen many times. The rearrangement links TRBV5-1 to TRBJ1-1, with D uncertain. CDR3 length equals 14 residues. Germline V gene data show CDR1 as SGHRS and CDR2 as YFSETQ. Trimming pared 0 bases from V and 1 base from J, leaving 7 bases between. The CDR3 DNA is TGCGCCAGCAGCTTGGGGGCGTCGAACACTGAAGCTTTCTTT. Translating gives CASSLGASNTEAFF.

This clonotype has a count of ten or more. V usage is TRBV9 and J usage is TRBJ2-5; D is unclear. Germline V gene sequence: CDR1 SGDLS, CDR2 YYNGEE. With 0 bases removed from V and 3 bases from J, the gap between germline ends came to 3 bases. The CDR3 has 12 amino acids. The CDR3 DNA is TGTGCCAGCAGCGTAGATGAAGAGACCCAGTACTTC. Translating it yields CASSVDEETQYF.

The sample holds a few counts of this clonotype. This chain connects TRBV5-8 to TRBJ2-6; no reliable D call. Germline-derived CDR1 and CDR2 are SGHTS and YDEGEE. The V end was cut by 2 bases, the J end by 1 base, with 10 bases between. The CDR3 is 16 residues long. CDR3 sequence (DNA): TGTGCCAGCAGCTTTTTTGTCGGGTCTGGGGCCAACGTCCTGACTTTC. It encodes CASSFFVGSGANVLTF.

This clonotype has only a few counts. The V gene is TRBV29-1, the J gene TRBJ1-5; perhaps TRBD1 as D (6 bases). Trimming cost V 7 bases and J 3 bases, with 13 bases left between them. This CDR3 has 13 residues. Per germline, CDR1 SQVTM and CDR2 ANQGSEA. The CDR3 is CSATTGPNQPQHF. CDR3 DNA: TGCAGCGCCACTACAGGGCCCAATCAGCCCCAGCATTTT.

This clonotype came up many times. The CDR3 DNA reads TGTGCCAGCAGCTTGGGTAGGGCCTCAATGAACACTGAAGCTTTCTTT. Amino acid sequence: CASSLGRASMNTEAFF. The chain employs TRBV11-2 and TRBJ1-1; D ambiguous. Looked up from germline, CDR1 is SGHAT and CDR2 is FQNNGV. The V gene lost 3 bases and the J gene lost 0 bases, with 14 bases spanning the gap. The CDR3 sequence is 16 residues long.

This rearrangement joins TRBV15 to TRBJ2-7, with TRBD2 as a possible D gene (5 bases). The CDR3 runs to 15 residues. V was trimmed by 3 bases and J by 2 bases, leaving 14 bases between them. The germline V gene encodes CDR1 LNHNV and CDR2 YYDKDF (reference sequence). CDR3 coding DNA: TGTGCCACCAGCAGGGCGGGCGGGCCTACCTACGAGCAGTACTTC. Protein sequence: CATSRAGGPTYEQYF.

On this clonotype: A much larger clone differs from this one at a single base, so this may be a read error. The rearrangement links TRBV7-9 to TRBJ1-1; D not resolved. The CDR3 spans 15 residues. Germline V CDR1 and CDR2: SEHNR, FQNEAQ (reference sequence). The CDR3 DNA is TGTGTCAGCAGCGCAATCCAGGCGCGGAACACTGAAGCTTTCTTT. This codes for CVSSAIQARNTEAFF.

The CDR3 region has the DNA TGTGCCGTGAGCATGACGACAGCCTCCTACAATGAGCAGTTCTTC. Translating it yields CAVSMTTASYNEQFF. V and J are TRBV7-9 and TRBJ2-1; TRBD1 might be the D (5 bases). Trimming removed 11 bases from V and 0 bases from J, with 17 bases in between. The CDR3 loop spans 15 amino acids. Germline CDR1 SEHNR, CDR2 FQNEAQ (reference sequence).

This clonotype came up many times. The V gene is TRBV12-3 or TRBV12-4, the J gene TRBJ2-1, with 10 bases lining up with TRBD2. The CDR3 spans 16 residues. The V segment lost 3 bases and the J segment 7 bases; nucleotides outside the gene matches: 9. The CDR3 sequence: CASSFNPAGGSNEQFF. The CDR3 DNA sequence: TGTGCCAGCAGTTTTAATCCAGCGGGAGGGTCAAATGAGCAGTTCTTC.

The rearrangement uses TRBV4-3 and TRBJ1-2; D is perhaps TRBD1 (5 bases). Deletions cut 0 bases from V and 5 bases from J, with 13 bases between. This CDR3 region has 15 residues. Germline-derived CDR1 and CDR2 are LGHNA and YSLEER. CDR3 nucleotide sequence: TGCGCCAGCAGCCAAGATGAAGGGGCGATTTATGGCTACACCTTC. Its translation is CASSQDEGAIYGYTF.

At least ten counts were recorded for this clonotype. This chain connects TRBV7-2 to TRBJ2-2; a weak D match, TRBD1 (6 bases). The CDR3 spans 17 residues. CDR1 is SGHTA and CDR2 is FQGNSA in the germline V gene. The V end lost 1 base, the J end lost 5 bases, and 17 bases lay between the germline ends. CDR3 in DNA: TGTGCCAGCAGCTTAGTTCCCCGGACAGTGCTTACCGGGGAGCTGTTTTTT. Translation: CASSLVPRTVLTGELFF.

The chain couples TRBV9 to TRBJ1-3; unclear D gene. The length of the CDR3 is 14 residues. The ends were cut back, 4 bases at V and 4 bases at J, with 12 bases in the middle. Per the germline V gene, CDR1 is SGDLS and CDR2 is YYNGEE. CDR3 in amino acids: CASSPPEAGNTIYF. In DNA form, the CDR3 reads TGTGCCAGCAGCCCACCCGAAGCCGGAAACACCATATATTTT.

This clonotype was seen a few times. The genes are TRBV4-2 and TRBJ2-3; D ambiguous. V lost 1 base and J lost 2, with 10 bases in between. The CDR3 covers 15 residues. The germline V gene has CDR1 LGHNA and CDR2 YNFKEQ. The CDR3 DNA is TGTGCCAGCAGCCAAGGAGCGTCGGCCACAGATACGCAGTATTTT. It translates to CASSQGASATDTQYF.

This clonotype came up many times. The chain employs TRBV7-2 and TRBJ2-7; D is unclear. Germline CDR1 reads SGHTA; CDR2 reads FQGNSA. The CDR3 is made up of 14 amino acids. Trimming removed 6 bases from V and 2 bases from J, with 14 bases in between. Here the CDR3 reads CASSHDSNTYEQYF. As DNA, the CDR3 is TGTGCCAGCAGTCATGACTCGAATACCTACGAGCAGTACTTC. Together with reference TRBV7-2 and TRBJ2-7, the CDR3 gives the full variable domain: GAGVSQSPSNKVTEKGKDVELRCDPISGHTALYWYRQSLGQGLEFLIYFQGNSAPDKSGLPSDRFSAERTGGSVSTLTIQRTQQEDSAVYLCASSHDSNTYEQYFGPGTRLTVT.

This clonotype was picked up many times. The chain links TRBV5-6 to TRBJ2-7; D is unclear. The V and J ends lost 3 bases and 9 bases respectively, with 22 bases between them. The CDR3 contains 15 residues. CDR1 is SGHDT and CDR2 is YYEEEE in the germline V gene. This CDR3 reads CASSSSYTLDRPQYF. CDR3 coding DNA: TGTGCCAGCAGCTCCTCTTACACCCTGGACCGGCCGCAGTACTTC.

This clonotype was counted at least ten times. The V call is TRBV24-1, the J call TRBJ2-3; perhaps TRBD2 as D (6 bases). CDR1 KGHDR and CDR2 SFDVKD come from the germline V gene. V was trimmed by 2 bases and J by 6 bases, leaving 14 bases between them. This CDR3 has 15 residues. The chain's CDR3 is CATSDSGTPQDTQYF. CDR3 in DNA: TGTGCCACCAGTGATTCCGGGACTCCACAGGATACGCAGTATTTT.

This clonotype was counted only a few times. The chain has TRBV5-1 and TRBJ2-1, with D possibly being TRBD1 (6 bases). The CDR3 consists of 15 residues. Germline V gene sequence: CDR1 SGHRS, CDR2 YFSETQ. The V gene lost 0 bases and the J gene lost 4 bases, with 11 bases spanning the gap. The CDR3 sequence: CASSLGRDIYNEQFF. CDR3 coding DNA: TGCGCCAGCAGCTTGGGCCGGGACATTTACAATGAGCAGTTCTTC.

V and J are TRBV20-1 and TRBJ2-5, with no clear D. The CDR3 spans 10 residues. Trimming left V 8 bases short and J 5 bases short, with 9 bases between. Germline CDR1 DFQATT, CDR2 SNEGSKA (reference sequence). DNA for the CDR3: TGCAGTTCCGGGCGGGAGACCCAGTACTTC. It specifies CSSGRETQYF.

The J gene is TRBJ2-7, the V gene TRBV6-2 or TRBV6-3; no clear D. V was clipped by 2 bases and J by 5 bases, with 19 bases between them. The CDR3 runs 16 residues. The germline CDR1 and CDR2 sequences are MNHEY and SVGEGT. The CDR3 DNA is TGTGCCAGCAGTTACCATCTCCTGGAAGGAACCCACGAGCAGTACTTC. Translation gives CASSYHLLEGTHEQYF.

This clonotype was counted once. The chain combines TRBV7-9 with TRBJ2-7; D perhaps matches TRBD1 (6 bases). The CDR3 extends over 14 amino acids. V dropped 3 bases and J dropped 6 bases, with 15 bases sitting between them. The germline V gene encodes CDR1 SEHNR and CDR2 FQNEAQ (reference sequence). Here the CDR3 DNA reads TGTGCCAGCAGCTTGTTACAGGGCGTTCGCGAGCAGTACTTC. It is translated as CASSLLQGVREQYF.

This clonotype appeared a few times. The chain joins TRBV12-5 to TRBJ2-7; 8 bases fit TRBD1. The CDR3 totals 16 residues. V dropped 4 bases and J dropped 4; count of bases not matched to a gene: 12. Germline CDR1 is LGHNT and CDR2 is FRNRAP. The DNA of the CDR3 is TGTGCTAGTGGTTGGTGGACAGGGTTGAATGTTTACGAGCAGTACTTC. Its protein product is CASGWWTGLNVYEQYF.

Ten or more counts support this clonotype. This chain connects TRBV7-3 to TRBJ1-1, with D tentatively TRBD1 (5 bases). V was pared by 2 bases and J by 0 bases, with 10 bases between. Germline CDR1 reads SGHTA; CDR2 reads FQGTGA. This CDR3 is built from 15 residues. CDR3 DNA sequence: TGTGCCAGCAGCTTACAGGGAGGGTTGAACACTGAAGCTTTCTTT. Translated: CASSLQGGLNTEAFF.

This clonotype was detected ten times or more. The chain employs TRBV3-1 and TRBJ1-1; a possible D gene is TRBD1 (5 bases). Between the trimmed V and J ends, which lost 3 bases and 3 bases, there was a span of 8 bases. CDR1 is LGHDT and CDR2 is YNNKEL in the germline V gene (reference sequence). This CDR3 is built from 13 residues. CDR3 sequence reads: CASSHQGYTEAFF. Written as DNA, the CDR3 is TGTGCCAGCAGCCACCAGGGCTACACTGAAGCTTTCTTT.

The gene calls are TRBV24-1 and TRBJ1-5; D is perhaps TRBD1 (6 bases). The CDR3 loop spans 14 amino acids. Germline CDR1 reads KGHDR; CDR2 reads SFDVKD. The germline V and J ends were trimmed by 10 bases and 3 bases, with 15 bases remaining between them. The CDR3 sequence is CATIQGLVNQPQHF. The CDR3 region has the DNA TGTGCCACGATACAGGGTTTAGTCAATCAGCCCCAGCATTTT.

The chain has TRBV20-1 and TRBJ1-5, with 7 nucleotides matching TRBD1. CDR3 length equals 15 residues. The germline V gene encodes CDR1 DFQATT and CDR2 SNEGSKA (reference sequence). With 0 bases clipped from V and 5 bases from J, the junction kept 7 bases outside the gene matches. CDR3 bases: TGCAGTGCTAGAGATCCCGACAGGGAATATCAGCCCCAGCATTTT. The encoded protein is CSARDPDREYQPQHF.

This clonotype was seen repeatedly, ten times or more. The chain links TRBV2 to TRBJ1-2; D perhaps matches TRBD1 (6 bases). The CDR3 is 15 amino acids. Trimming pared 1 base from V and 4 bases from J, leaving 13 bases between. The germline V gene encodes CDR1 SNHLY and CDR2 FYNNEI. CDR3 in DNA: TGTGCCAGCAGTGAAGAGGGGGAAGTCCTCTATGGCTACACCTTC. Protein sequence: CASSEEGEVLYGYTF.

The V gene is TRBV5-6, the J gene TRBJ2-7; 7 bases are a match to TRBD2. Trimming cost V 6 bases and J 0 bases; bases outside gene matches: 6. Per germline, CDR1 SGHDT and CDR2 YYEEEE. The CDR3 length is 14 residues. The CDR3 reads CASNLGTTSYEQYF. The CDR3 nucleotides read TGTGCCAGCAATCTTGGGACTACCTCCTACGAGCAGTACTTC.

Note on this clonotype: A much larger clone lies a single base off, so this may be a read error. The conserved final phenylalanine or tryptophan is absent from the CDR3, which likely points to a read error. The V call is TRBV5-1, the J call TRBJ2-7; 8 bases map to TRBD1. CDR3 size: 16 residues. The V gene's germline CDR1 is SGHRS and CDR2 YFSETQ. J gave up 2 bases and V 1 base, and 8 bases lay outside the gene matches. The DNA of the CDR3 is TGCGCCAGCAGCTTGCTCCAGGGGGCATATCCCTACGAGCAGTACCTC. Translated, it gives CASSLLQGAYPYEQYL.

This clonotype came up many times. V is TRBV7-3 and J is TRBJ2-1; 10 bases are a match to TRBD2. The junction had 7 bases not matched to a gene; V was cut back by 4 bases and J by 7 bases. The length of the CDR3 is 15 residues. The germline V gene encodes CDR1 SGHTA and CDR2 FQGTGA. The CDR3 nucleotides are TGTGCCAGCAGCTCCGAACCGGGACTAGCGAATGAGCAGTTCTTC. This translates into CASSSEPGLANEQFF.

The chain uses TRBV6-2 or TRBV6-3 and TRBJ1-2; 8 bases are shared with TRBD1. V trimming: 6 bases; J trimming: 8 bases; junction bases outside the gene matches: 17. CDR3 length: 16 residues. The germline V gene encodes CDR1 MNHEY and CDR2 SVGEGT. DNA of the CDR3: TGTGCCAGCAGAATCCATTTACAGGGGGAAAAGGACGGCTACACCTTC. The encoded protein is CASRIHLQGEKDGYTF.